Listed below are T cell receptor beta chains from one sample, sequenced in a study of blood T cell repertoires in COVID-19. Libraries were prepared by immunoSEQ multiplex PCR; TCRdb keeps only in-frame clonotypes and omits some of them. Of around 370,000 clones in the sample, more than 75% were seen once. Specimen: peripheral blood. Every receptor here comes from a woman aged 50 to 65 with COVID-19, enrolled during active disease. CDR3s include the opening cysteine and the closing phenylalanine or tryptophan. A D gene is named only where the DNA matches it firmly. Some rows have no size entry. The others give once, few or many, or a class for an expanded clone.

CDR3nt: TGTGCCAGCAGCATATTGGGGCAGGGGGCGATCCCTGAAGCTTTCTTT
CDR3aa: CASSILGQGAIPEAFF
d_gene: TRBD1
abundance: once
v_gene: TRBV25-1
j_gene: TRBJ1-1

CDR3nt: TGTGCCAGCAGCGTAGCTACGGGGGGGACCTACAATGAGCAGTTCTTC
CDR3aa: CASSVATGGTYNEQFF
d_gene: TRBD2
abundance: .
v_gene: TRBV9
j_gene: TRBJ2-1

CDR3nt: TGCGCCAGCAGCCCCCGGGGTGCCTATGGCTACACCTTC
CDR3aa: CASSPRGAYGYTF
d_gene: .
abundance: few
v_gene: TRBV5-1
j_gene: TRBJ1-2

CDR3nt: TGCAGCGCGGGGACAGGAAATCAGCCCCAGCATTTT
CDR3aa: CSAGTGNQPQHF
d_gene: TRBD1
abundance: .
v_gene: TRBV29-1
j_gene: TRBJ1-5

CDR3nt: TGTGCCAGCAGCCCCTCGACAGGATATAATGAAAAACTGTTTTTT
CDR3aa: CASSPSTGYNEKLFF
d_gene: .
abundance: .
v_gene: TRBV11-3
j_gene: TRBJ1-4

CDR3nt: TGTGCCAGCAGCTTACGCTCTGCTAGCGGGAGAGATACGCAGTATTTT
CDR3aa: CASSLRSASGRDTQYF
d_gene: TRBD2
abundance: .
v_gene: TRBV7-2
j_gene: TRBJ2-3

CDR3nt: TGCGCCAGCAGCTTGCCGGGACAGGGTAATTCTGGGGCCAACGTCCTGACTTTC
CDR3aa: CASSLPGQGNSGANVLTF
d_gene: TRBD1
abundance: .
v_gene: TRBV5-1
j_gene: TRBJ2-6

CDR3nt: TGTGCCAGCAGCCAAGAGGGTGCGGGAGTGTTCAGTGAGCAGTTCTTC
CDR3aa: CASSQEGAGVFSEQFF
d_gene: TRBD2
abundance: few
v_gene: TRBV3-1/TRBV3-2
j_gene: TRBJ2-1

CDR3nt: TGCGCCAGTTCCTACCAACTAGCGGGACCCTACGAGCAGTACTTC
CDR3aa: CASSYQLAGPYEQYF
d_gene: TRBD2
abundance: .
v_gene: TRBV5-1
j_gene: TRBJ2-7

CDR3nt: TGTGCCAGCAGCTTACAACCGCGGGAGTGGGGGGCCAACGTCCTGACTTTC
CDR3aa: CASSLQPREWGANVLTF
d_gene: TRBD2
abundance: .
v_gene: TRBV7-2
j_gene: TRBJ2-6

CDR3nt: TGTGCCAGCAGTTACCGGACAGGAGATAGCAATCAGCCCCAGCATTTT
CDR3aa: CASSYRTGDSNQPQHF
d_gene: TRBD1
abundance: .
v_gene: TRBV6-6
j_gene: TRBJ1-5

CDR3nt: TGTGCCAGCAGCGTAGAAACAGGGGGGGCCAACGTCCTGACTTTC
CDR3aa: CASSVETGGANVLTF
d_gene: .
abundance: once
v_gene: TRBV9
j_gene: TRBJ2-6

CDR3nt: TGTGCCAGCAGCGGACGGGACAGGGGGCAAGAAGATACGCAGTATTTT
CDR3aa: CASSGRDRGQEDTQYF
d_gene: TRBD1
abundance: .
v_gene: TRBV5-4
j_gene: TRBJ2-3

CDR3nt: TGTGCCAGTAGATCGCCCGGTTCCGCAGGGAACACTGAAGCTTTCTTT
CDR3aa: CASRSPGSAGNTEAFF
d_gene: .
abundance: .
v_gene: TRBV19
j_gene: TRBJ1-1

CDR3nt: TGTGCCTGGAGGACCTTCGGGACAGTCTCCTACGAGCAGTACTTC
CDR3aa: CAWRTFGTVSYEQYF
d_gene: TRBD1
abundance: .
v_gene: TRBV30
j_gene: TRBJ2-7

CDR3nt: TGCACCCCGGGGATGGACAATGAGCAGTTCTTC
CDR3aa: CTPGMDNEQFF
d_gene: .
abundance: .
v_gene: TRBV20-1
j_gene: TRBJ2-1

CDR3nt: TGTGCCAGCTCACCGGGGCAGAACTTCTACGAGCAGTACTTC
CDR3aa: CASSPGQNFYEQYF
d_gene: .
abundance: .
v_gene: TRBV18
j_gene: TRBJ2-7

CDR3nt: TGTGCCAGTAGCGACAGGAACTATGGCTACACCTTC
CDR3aa: CASSDRNYGYTF
d_gene: .
abundance: few
v_gene: TRBV19
j_gene: TRBJ1-2

CDR3nt: TGTGCCAGCAGCCAAGAAAGAAATAGCGGGAGCTTCTCGTACGAGCAGTACTTC
CDR3aa: CASSQERNSGSFSYEQYF
d_gene: TRBD2
abundance: .
v_gene: TRBV4-2
j_gene: TRBJ2-7

CDR3nt: TGCGCCAGCAGCTTGGGACAGGGGCGCGGCTACACCTTC
CDR3aa: CASSLGQGRGYTF
d_gene: TRBD1
abundance: .
v_gene: TRBV5-1
j_gene: TRBJ1-2

CDR3nt: TGTGCCAGCAGCAGCACAGGGGGCCGGTATGGCTACACCTTC
CDR3aa: CASSSTGGRYGYTF
d_gene: TRBD1
abundance: .
v_gene: TRBV5-4
j_gene: TRBJ1-2

CDR3nt: TGTGCCAGTAGTCTACAGGGTTTTTATAGCAATCAGCCCCAGCATTTT
CDR3aa: CASSLQGFYSNQPQHF
d_gene: .
abundance: .
v_gene: TRBV19
j_gene: TRBJ1-5

CDR3nt: TGTGCCAGCAGCGTAACACAGGGAACTAATGAAAAACTGTTTTTT
CDR3aa: CASSVTQGTNEKLFF
d_gene: .
abundance: .
v_gene: TRBV7-3
j_gene: TRBJ1-4

CDR3nt: TGTGCCAGCAGTAACGTAGTACCTAGCACAGATACGCAGTATTTT
CDR3aa: CASSNVVPSTDTQYF
d_gene: .
abundance: .
v_gene: TRBV28
j_gene: TRBJ2-3

CDR3nt: TGTGCCACCAGCAGAGATCAGCGGGAGGGAGGGGAGCAGTTCTTC
CDR3aa: CATSRDQREGGEQFF
d_gene: TRBD2
abundance: .
v_gene: TRBV15
j_gene: TRBJ2-1

CDR3nt: TGTGCCAGCAGCTTATACTCACTAGCGGACTACGAGCAGTACTTC
CDR3aa: CASSLYSLADYEQYF
d_gene: TRBD2
abundance: .
v_gene: TRBV7-9
j_gene: TRBJ2-7

CDR3nt: TGTGCCAGCAGAGGACAGGGGAAACCCCGGATAGAGCAGTACTTC
CDR3aa: CASRGQGKPRIEQYF
d_gene: TRBD1
abundance: .
v_gene: TRBV2
j_gene: TRBJ2-7

CDR3nt: TGTGCCAGCAGTGACAGCTATGGCTACACCTTC
CDR3aa: CASSDSYGYTF
d_gene: .
abundance: .
v_gene: TRBV6-1
j_gene: TRBJ1-2

CDR3nt: TGTGCCAGCAGCGTAGTTAGCGGGGGATACAATGAGCAGTTCTTC
CDR3aa: CASSVVSGGYNEQFF
d_gene: TRBD2
abundance: few
v_gene: TRBV9
j_gene: TRBJ2-1

CDR3nt: TGTGCCAGCAGCTTAGGGGCCGGGATAAGTGAAAAACTGTTTTTT
CDR3aa: CASSLGAGISEKLFF
d_gene: .
abundance: .
v_gene: TRBV7-9
j_gene: TRBJ1-4

CDR3nt: TGCGCCAGCAGCTTGAGTGGCGCACGGGGAGCTTTCTTT
CDR3aa: CASSLSGARGAFF
d_gene: .
abundance: .
v_gene: TRBV5-1
j_gene: TRBJ1-1

CDR3nt: TGTGCCAGCTCGGGAGGGATAGCCAAAAACATTCAGTACTTC
CDR3aa: CASSGGIAKNIQYF
d_gene: TRBD2
abundance: .
v_gene: TRBV18
j_gene: TRBJ2-4

CDR3nt: TGTGCCAGCAATGCGGACAGCTTTGGCAATCAGCCCCAGCATTTT
CDR3aa: CASNADSFGNQPQHF
d_gene: .
abundance: .
v_gene: TRBV2
j_gene: TRBJ1-5

CDR3nt: TGTGCCAGCTCAGGGGCCAACGTCCTGACTTTC
CDR3aa: CASSGANVLTF
d_gene: .
abundance: .
v_gene: TRBV3-1/TRBV3-2
j_gene: TRBJ2-6

CDR3nt: TGTGCCAGCAGCTTAGATACCGGGAGGTGGTCGAATGAGCAGTTCTTC
CDR3aa: CASSLDTGRWSNEQFF
d_gene: TRBD2
abundance: .
v_gene: TRBV11-3
j_gene: TRBJ2-1

CDR3nt: TGTGCCAGTAGAGAGGCGCCAGCGGGATTCACAGATACGCAGTATTTT
CDR3aa: CASREAPAGFTDTQYF
d_gene: TRBD2
abundance: .
v_gene: TRBV19
j_gene: TRBJ2-3

CDR3nt: TGTGCCAGCAGTGAAATGAGGACAGCATTCTCCTACGAGCAGTACTTC
CDR3aa: CASSEMRTAFSYEQYF
d_gene: .
abundance: .
v_gene: TRBV6-1
j_gene: TRBJ2-7

CDR3nt: TGCGCCAGCAGCTACGTACAGGGCTACGAGCAGTACTTC
CDR3aa: CASSYVQGYEQYF
d_gene: .
abundance: .
v_gene: TRBV5-1
j_gene: TRBJ2-7

CDR3nt: TGTGCCAGCAGCCCTACTAGCGGGAGCACAGATACGCAGTATTTT
CDR3aa: CASSPTSGSTDTQYF
d_gene: TRBD2
abundance: once
v_gene: TRBV7-6
j_gene: TRBJ2-3

CDR3nt: TGTGCCAGCAGCTCCTGGACAGGGGGATCCTACGAGCAGTACTTC
CDR3aa: CASSSWTGGSYEQYF
d_gene: TRBD1
abundance: .
v_gene: TRBV7-2
j_gene: TRBJ2-7

CDR3nt: TGTGCCAGCAGCGTAGAGTACGGACAGGGACACACCATATATTTT
CDR3aa: CASSVEYGQGHTIYF
d_gene: TRBD1
abundance: .
v_gene: TRBV9
j_gene: TRBJ1-3

CDR3nt: TGTGCCAGCAGCTTGACAGGTTTACAAGAGACCCAGTACTTC
CDR3aa: CASSLTGLQETQYF
d_gene: .
abundance: .
v_gene: TRBV5-4
j_gene: TRBJ2-5

CDR3nt: TGTGCCAGCAGCGACGACAGGGGAGGAATCACCTATAATTCACCCCTCCACTTT
CDR3aa: CASSDDRGGITYNSPLHF
d_gene: TRBD1
abundance: .
v_gene: TRBV5-6
j_gene: TRBJ1-6

CDR3nt: TGTGCCAGCAGTCAAGCACGTTATAATTCACCCCTCCACTTT
CDR3aa: CASSQARYNSPLHF
d_gene: .
abundance: few
v_gene: TRBV27
j_gene: TRBJ1-6

CDR3nt: TGTGCCACCAGTCCGACACCCGGGACTAGCGGGAGGGGGGGGTACAATGAGCAGTTCTTC
CDR3aa: CATSPTPGTSGRGGYNEQFF
d_gene: TRBD2
abundance: .
v_gene: TRBV24-1
j_gene: TRBJ2-1

CDR3nt: TGTGCCAGCAGCCCCGAGATAACGGGAAACACCATATATTTT
CDR3aa: CASSPEITGNTIYF
d_gene: .
abundance: .
v_gene: TRBV7-2
j_gene: TRBJ1-3

CDR3nt: TGTGCCAGTAGTTTGGACAGGGGGCTTGGTGGCTACACCTTC
CDR3aa: CASSLDRGLGGYTF
d_gene: TRBD1
abundance: .
v_gene: TRBV19
j_gene: TRBJ1-2

CDR3nt: TGTGCCAGCGAGCTAGCGGGGAACCAAGAGACCCAGTACTTC
CDR3aa: CASELAGNQETQYF
d_gene: TRBD2
abundance: .
v_gene: TRBV5-6
j_gene: TRBJ2-5

CDR3nt: TGCAGTGCTAGTAAGAGGGGGGGACAGGGGAGGCCCTACGAGCAGTACTTC
CDR3aa: CSASKRGGQGRPYEQYF
d_gene: TRBD1
abundance: .
v_gene: TRBV20-1
j_gene: TRBJ2-7

CDR3nt: TGTGCCAGCAGCGTAGGACAGGGGGCTAACTATGGCTACACCTTC
CDR3aa: CASSVGQGANYGYTF
d_gene: TRBD1
abundance: .
v_gene: TRBV9
j_gene: TRBJ1-2

CDR3nt: TGTGCCAGCAAGGTAGCGGGGCAATACAATGAGCAGTTCTTC
CDR3aa: CASKVAGQYNEQFF
d_gene: TRBD2
abundance: .
v_gene: TRBV3-1/TRBV3-2
j_gene: TRBJ2-1

CDR3nt: TGTGCCATCAGGCAGGGGCCGAGCTCCTATAATTCACCCCTCCACTTT
CDR3aa: CAIRQGPSSYNSPLHF
d_gene: .
abundance: few
v_gene: TRBV10-3
j_gene: TRBJ1-6

CDR3nt: TGTGCCAGCAGTTACTACGGTAGCAATCAGCCCCAGCATTTT
CDR3aa: CASSYYGSNQPQHF
d_gene: .
abundance: .
v_gene: TRBV6-2/TRBV6-3
j_gene: TRBJ1-5